The clone carrying this T cell receptor (beta chain) was seen a few times. The sample is drawn from a study of response to subunit inactivated influenza vaccine. One entry per CDR3 protein results from TCRdb running MiXCR on the RT-PCR reads. The sample includes roughly 190,000 distinct CDR3 sequences, about 12% of them seen just once. These data are also associated with another study on T cells expressing NK-cell markers. From that second work: Production of TCR beta cDNA relied on 5'RACE template switching with UMIs. Among eight sequenced donors, seven carried HCMV seropositivity while one was seronegative. Of the CD8+ T cell pool in about six donors, roughly 1.0-8% was accounted for by dominant NKG2C+ clonotypes. In four donors, dominant clonotypes made up about 25-65% of CD3+CD56-NKG2C+ cells.

This TCR was sampled from a man aged 50 or older who received an inactivated influenza vaccine. The source was CD8+ T cells sorted from PBMCs, collected roughly 12 days after vaccination.

The CDR3 reads CASSYLGGHNEQFF. For the CDR3, the DNA is TGTGCCAGCAGTTACCTCGGCGGGCATAATGAGCAGTTCTTC. The chain joins TRBV27 to TRBJ2-1, with a weak D call TRBD2 (5 bases). V lost 4 bases to trimming and J lost 7 bases, with 14 bases between them. Germline CDR1 MNHEY, CDR2 SMNVEV (reference sequence). The CDR3 consists of 14 residues.